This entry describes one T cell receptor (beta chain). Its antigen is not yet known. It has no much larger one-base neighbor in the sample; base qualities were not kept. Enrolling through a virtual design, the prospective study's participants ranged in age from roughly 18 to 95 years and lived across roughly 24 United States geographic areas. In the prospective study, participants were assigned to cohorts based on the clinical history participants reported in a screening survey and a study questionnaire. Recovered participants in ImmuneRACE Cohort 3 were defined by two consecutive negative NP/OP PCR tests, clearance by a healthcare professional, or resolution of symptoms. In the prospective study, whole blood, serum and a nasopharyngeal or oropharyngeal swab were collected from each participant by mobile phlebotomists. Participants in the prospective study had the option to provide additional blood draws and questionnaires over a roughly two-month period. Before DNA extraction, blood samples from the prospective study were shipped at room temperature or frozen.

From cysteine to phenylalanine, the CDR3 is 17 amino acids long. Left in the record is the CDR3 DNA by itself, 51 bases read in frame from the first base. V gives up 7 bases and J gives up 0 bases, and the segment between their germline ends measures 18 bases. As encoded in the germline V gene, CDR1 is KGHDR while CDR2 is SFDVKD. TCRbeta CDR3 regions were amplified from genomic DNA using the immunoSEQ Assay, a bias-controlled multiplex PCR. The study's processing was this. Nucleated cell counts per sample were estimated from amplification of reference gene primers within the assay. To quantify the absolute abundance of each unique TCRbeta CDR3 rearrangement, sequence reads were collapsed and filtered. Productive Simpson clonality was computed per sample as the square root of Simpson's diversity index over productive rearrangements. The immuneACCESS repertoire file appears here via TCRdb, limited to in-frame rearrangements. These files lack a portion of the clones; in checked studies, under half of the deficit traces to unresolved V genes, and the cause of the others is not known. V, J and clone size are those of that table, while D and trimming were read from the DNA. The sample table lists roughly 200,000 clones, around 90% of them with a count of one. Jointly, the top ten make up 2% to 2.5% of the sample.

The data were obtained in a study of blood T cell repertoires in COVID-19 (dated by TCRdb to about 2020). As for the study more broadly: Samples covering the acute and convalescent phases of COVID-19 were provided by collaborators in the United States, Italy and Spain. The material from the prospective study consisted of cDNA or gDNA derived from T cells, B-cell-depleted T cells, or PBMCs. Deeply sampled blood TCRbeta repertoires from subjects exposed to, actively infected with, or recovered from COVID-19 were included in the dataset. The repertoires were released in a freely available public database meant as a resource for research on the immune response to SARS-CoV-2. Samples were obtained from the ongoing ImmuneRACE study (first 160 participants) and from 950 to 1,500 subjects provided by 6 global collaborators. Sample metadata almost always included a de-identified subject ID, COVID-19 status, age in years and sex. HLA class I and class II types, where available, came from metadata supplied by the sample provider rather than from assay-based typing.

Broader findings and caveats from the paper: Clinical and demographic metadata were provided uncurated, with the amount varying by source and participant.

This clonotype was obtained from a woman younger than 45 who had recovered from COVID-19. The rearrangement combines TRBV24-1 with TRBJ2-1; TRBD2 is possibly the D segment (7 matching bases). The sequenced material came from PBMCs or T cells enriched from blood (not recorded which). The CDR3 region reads CATRGGGAASSYNEQFF. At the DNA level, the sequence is TGTGCCACCAGGGGAGGGGGAGCCGCCAGCTCCTACAATGAGCAGTTCTTC.